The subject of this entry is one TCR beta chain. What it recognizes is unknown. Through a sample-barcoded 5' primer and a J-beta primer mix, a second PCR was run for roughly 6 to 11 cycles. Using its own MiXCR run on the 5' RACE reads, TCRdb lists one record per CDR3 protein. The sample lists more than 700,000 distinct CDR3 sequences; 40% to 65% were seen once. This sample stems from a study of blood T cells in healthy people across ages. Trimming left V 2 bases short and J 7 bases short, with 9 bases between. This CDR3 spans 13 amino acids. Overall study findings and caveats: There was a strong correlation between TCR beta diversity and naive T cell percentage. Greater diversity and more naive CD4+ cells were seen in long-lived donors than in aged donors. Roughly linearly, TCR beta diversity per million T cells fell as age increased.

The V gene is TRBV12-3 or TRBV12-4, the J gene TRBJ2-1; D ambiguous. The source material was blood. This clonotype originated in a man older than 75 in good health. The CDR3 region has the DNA TGTGCCAGCAGTTTAAGGCTAGGGAATGAGCAGTTCTTC. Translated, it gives CASSLRLGNEQFF.